This T cell receptor (beta chain) was documented in a study of control samples from healthy donors and cancer patients. Germline V gives CDR1 SGHRS, CDR2 YFSETQ. This CDR3 region has 14 residues. V dropped 0 bases and J dropped 3 bases, with 6 bases sitting between them. The repertoire was sequenced with immunoSEQ multiplex PCR; TCRdb's copy has only in-frame clones and lacks some. The sample carries fewer than 130,000 clones, around nine tenths recorded once. The chain employs TRBV5-1 and TRBJ1-4; D ambiguous. This clonotype originated in a woman aged 55-69 years with lung cancer. The sample was PBMCs. CDR3 nucleotides: TGCGCCAGCAGCTTGGGCACCGCTAATGAAAAACTGTTTTTT. The encoded protein is CASSLGTANEKLFF.